This T cell receptor (beta chain) came from a study of blood T cell repertoires in COVID-19 (dated by TCRdb to between 2020 and 2021). Turning to the overall study: Samples covering the acute and convalescent phases of COVID-19 were provided by collaborators in the United States, Italy and Spain. A de-identified subject ID, COVID-19 status, age in years and sex were almost always included in the sample metadata. Where available, HLA class I and class II types were obtained from metadata supplied by the sample provider rather than from assay-based typing. Deeply sampled blood TCRbeta repertoires from subjects exposed to, actively infected with, or recovered from COVID-19 were included in the dataset. The prospective study material was composed of cDNA or gDNA derived from T cells, B-cell-depleted T cells, or PBMCs. The repertoires were released in a freely available public database intended as a resource for research on the immune response to SARS-CoV-2. The samples were drawn from two sources: the first 160 participants of the ongoing ImmuneRACE study, and 1,200 or so subjects contributed by 6 global collaborators. Beyond this particular receptor, the publication reports: How much clinical and demographic metadata was included differed by source and by participant, and the metadata was provided uncurated.

The table lists this clone with a few counts. There is no known antigen for this receptor. Base-call qualities are not available, and no considerably larger clone is one nucleotide away. In Seattle, one collaborating source enrolled patients while the infection was active and tracked those patients longitudinally over the course of disease. The collaborating institutions used their own protocols to collect whole blood in K2EDTA tubes. For TCRbeta analysis, collaborator samples were shipped as frozen whole blood, as isolated PBMCs, or as DNA extracted from either sample type. The immunoSEQ Assay, a bias-controlled multiplex PCR, was used to amplify TCRbeta CDR3 regions from genomic DNA. The original methods were these. The number of nucleated cells in each sample was estimated by amplification of reference gene primers within the assay. To quantify the absolute abundance of each unique TCRbeta CDR3 rearrangement, sequence reads were collapsed and filtered. For each sample, productive Simpson clonality was calculated as the square root of Simpson's diversity index over productive rearrangements. Not all clones reach the TCRdb copy of this immuneACCESS table, which keeps in-frame sequences only. Checked studies attribute under half of the gap to unresolved V genes and leave the rest unexplained. V and J calls plus clone size are reproduced from that table; the DNA served to infer D and trimming. For this sample the table gives around 210,000 clones, of which approximately 85% were detected only once. The leading ten clones occupy roughly 5.3% of the sample.

Sample: peripheral blood. This sequence originates from a man aged 45-65 years with COVID-19, enrolled during active disease.

In nucleotide form, the sequence is TGTGCCAGCAGCTTAGATGGGGGGAGAGGCTACACCTTC. Its protein product is CASSLDGGRGYTF. The sequence is built from TRBV7-9 and TRBJ1-2, with a tentative D gene TRBD1 over 5 matching bases. V and J lose 1 base and 8 bases, and a span of 11 bases separates them. CDR3 length: 13 amino acids, cysteine to phenylalanine. The DNA shown is the 39-base CDR3, in frame from base 1. Per the germline V gene (reference sequence), SEHNR is the CDR1 and FQNEAQ is the CDR2.